This T cell receptor (beta chain) is drawn from a study of blood T cell repertoires in COVID-19. Original analysis: The authors estimated nucleated cell counts from reference gene primer amplification. Profiled with immunoSEQ multiplex PCR; TCRdb holds only in-frame clones, not every one. V and J calls and clone size follow that table, whereas D and trimming were derived from the DNA. The data show about 97,000 clones, just under 95% seen once. Germline CDR1 PRHDT, CDR2 FYEKMQ (reference sequence). The CDR3 loop spans 15 amino acids. V was shortened by 2 bases and J by 2 bases, with 12 bases between the two germline ends.

The sequence came from a woman aged 45 to 65 with COVID-19, enrolled during active disease. The sample comprised peripheral blood. The chain carries TRBV13 and TRBJ1-1, with D perhaps TRBD1 (5 bases). DNA for the CDR3: TGTGCCAGCAGCTTAACCCCTAGGGGAAACACTGAAGCTTTCTTT. This codes for CASSLTPRGNTEAFF.